Listed here are 21 T cell receptor beta chains from one sample, sequenced in a study of shared clonotypes between healthy human individuals. TCRdb's table, derived via immunoSEQ multiplex PCR, lists solely in-frame clones and lacks some. The sample lists roughly 650,000 clones, approximately 97% seen once, with roughly 0.05% in the top ten. Specimen: naive CD4+ T cells sorted from blood. Sample subset: CD45RA+ positively selected. The source is a woman younger than 45 in good health.

The chain links TRBV5-4 to TRBJ2-1; 9 nucleotides align to TRBD2. This CDR3 contains 16 residues. CDR1 SGHNT and CDR2 YYREEE come from the germline V gene (reference sequence). V shed 2 bases and J 5 bases; nucleotides not matched to a gene: 8. The CDR3 DNA reads TGTGCCAGCAGCTTTCCTGCGGGAGGGCCCCACAATGAGCAGTTCTTC. Amino acid sequence: CASSFPAGGPHNEQFF. Variable domain in full (rest from reference TRBV5-4 and TRBJ2-1): ETGVTQSPTHLIKTRGQQVTLRCSSQSGHNTVSWYQQALGQGPQFIFQYYREEENGRGNFPPRFSGLQFPNYSSELNVNALELDDSALYLCASSFPAGGPHNEQFFGPGTRLTVL.

This rearrangement joins TRBV5-4 to TRBJ2-3; a weak D match, TRBD2 (6 bases). The CDR3 sequence is 15 residues long. Germline assignment: CDR1 SGHNT and CDR2 YYREEE (reference sequence). Between the trimmed V and J ends, which lost 4 bases and 2 bases, there was a span of 14 bases. CDR3 DNA: TGTGCCAGCAGCCCGGTCGGGGACTCCACAGATACGCAGTATTTT. Residues: CASSPVGDSTDTQYF.

The chain uses TRBV6-4 and TRBJ2-3; weak D call: TRBD2 (6 bases). The CDR3 contains 15 residues. The V end lost 6 bases, the J end lost 6 bases, and 19 bases lay between the germline ends. Germline CDR1 MRHNA, CDR2 SNTAGT. CDR3 DNA: TGTGCCAGCAGCCCCATCGGGAGTTCTCTGGATACGCAGTATTTT. This codes for CASSPIGSSLDTQYF.

This clone was observed a single time. The gene calls are TRBV15 and TRBJ2-5, with D uncertain. The V end lost 2 bases, the J end lost 2 bases, and 3 bases lay between the germline ends. Germline-derived CDR1 and CDR2 are LNHNV and YYDKDF (reference sequence). CDR3 size: 12 residues. This CDR3 reads CATSRNQETQYF. CDR3 sequence (DNA): TGTGCCACCAGCAGAAATCAAGAGACCCAGTACTTC.

The rearrangement links TRBV11-2 to TRBJ1-2; TRBD1 matches at 9 bases. The CDR3 contains 15 residues. Germline CDR1 and CDR2: SGHAT and FQNNGV. J lost 8 bases, V lost 0 bases, and 7 bases had no gene match. The CDR3 is CASSLDRGQGRGYTF. In DNA form, the CDR3 reads TGTGCCAGCAGCTTAGATAGAGGACAGGGGCGAGGCTACACCTTC.

The rearrangement uses TRBV4-2 and TRBJ2-2, with TRBD1 identical over 8 bases. The germline CDR1 and CDR2 sequences are LGHNA and YNFKEQ. Losses at the gene ends were 2 bases for V and 1 base for J; bases not matched to a gene: 6. This CDR3 region has 17 residues. The CDR3 region is CASSQRGQGENTGELFF. The CDR3 DNA is TGTGCCAGCAGCCAAAGAGGACAGGGAGAGAACACCGGGGAGCTGTTTTTT.

This chain connects TRBV2 to TRBJ1-4, with 12 bases matching TRBD1. V was clipped by 2 bases and J by 8 bases; unmatched bases: 3. CDR1 is SNHLY and CDR2 is FYNNEI in the germline V gene. The CDR3 runs 15 residues. The CDR3 bases are TGTGCCAGCAGTGAACAAGGGACAGGGGGCGAAAAACTGTTTTTT. Amino acid sequence: CASSEQGTGGEKLFF.

The chain recombines TRBV29-1 with TRBJ1-1, with TRBD1 matching over 7 bases. Germline CDR1 SQVTM, CDR2 ANQGSEA. V lost 8 bases to trimming and J lost 1 base; unmatched junction nucleotides: 4. This CDR3 has 12 residues. DNA for the CDR3: TGCAGCTCAAGGACAGGGAACACTGAAGCTTTCTTT. Translating it yields CSSRTGNTEAFF.

The rearrangement joins TRBV28 to TRBJ2-1; the D is unclear. CDR3 length: 14 residues. The V end was cut by 4 bases, the J end by 8 bases, with 15 bases between. Germline V CDR1 and CDR2: MDHEN, SYDVKM. The CDR3 region has the DNA TGTGCCAGCAGTTCCCCGGTGGTGCGCTATGAGCAGTTCTTC. It yields the protein CASSSPVVRYEQFF.

The chain has TRBV28 and TRBJ1-1; unclear D gene. The V and J ends lost 5 bases and 0 bases respectively, with 16 bases between them. The CDR3 covers 16 residues. CDR1 and CDR2 from the germline V gene are MDHEN and SYDVKM. The CDR3 sequence is CASSPGGKRMNTEAFF. The CDR3 DNA follows: TGTGCCAGCAGTCCAGGTGGGAAACGGATGAACACTGAAGCTTTCTTT.

This rearrangement joins TRBV11-1 to TRBJ1-3; D not certain. V was pared by 1 base and J by 8 bases, with 9 bases between. The germline gives CDR1 SGHAT, CDR2 FQDESV (reference sequence). The CDR3 is 13 residues long. The CDR3 bases are TGTGCCAGCAGCTTAGAGCCAGAAGACACCATATATTTT. The encoded protein is CASSLEPEDTIYF. Together with reference TRBV11-1 and TRBJ1-3, the CDR3 gives the full variable domain: EAEVAQSPRYKITEKSQAVAFWCDPISGHATLYWYRQILGQGPELLVQFQDESVVDDSQLPKDRFSAERLKGVDSTLKIQPAELGDSAMYLCASSLEPEDTIYFGEGSWLTVV.

J is TRBJ2-3 and V is TRBV7-8; no reliable D call. The CDR3 has 15 residues. CDR1 is SGHVS, CDR2 FQNEAQ, per germline. Trimming took 4 bases from V and 2 from J, leaving 13 bases between them. The CDR3 coding sequence is TGTGCCAGCAGCTCCAGAACCAAACCCACAGATACGCAGTATTTT. It is translated as CASSSRTKPTDTQYF.

The chain couples TRBV10-3 to TRBJ2-1; no firm D call. Germline lookup yields CDR1 ENHRY and CDR2 SYGVKD. With 8 bases removed from V and 8 bases from J, the gap between germline ends came to 7 bases. This CDR3 has 10 residues. The CDR3: CAIGRDEQFF. In DNA, the CDR3 is TGTGCCATCGGTCGGGATGAGCAGTTCTTC.

Turning to this clone: At the DNA level, this CDR3 is encoded by other sequences in the same sample as well. J is TRBJ2-2 and V is TRBV5-1, with TRBD2 as a possible D gene (6 bases). V lost 0 bases and J 2 bases, leaving 11 bases between the germline ends. Germline lookup yields CDR1 SGHRS and CDR2 YFSETQ. The CDR3 runs 16 residues. This CDR3 reads CASSLVAGSNTGELFF. In nucleotides, the CDR3 is TGCGCCAGCAGCTTGGTGGCGGGGTCCAACACCGGGGAGCTGTTTTTT.

This sequence joins TRBV10-3 and TRBJ2-7, with a possible D match to TRBD1 (6 bases). V shed 6 bases and J shed 2 bases, with 14 bases lying between them. This CDR3 is built from 14 residues. Looked up from germline, CDR1 is ENHRY and CDR2 is SYGVKD. DNA for the CDR3: TGTGCCATCAGCCACTCACAGGGAACCTACGAGCAGTACTTC. It encodes CAISHSQGTYEQYF.

This clone has more than one count but fewer than ten. Different DNA sequences within this sample yield the same CDR3. This chain links TRBV2 with TRBJ1-2, with unresolved D. Germline CDR1 reads SNHLY; CDR2 reads FYNNEI. V lost 8 bases to trimming and J lost 2 bases, with 6 bases between them. The CDR3 is made up of 11 amino acids. CDR3 DNA sequence: TGTGCCAGCCGATCAAACTATGGCTACACCTTC. Translation gives CASRSNYGYTF.

The rearrangement uses TRBV29-1 and TRBJ1-4; D is perhaps TRBD1 (6 bases). Germline lookup yields CDR1 SQVTM and CDR2 ANQGSEA. V shed 6 bases and J shed 2 bases, with 10 bases lying between them. The CDR3 has 13 residues. In DNA, the CDR3 is TGCAGCGTCACAGGGACCACTAATGAAAAACTGTTTTTT. This translates into CSVTGTTNEKLFF.

The chain couples TRBV5-4 to TRBJ2-5; D uncertain. The V end lost 3 bases, the J end lost 4 bases, and 10 bases lay between the germline ends. The CDR3 has 13 residues. Looked up from germline, CDR1 is SGHNT and CDR2 is YYREEE (reference sequence). DNA of the CDR3: TGTGCCAGCAGCTCAGAACTTTCAGAGACCCAGTACTTC. Protein: CASSSELSETQYF.

A few counts support this clone. CDR3 in DNA: TGTGCCAGCAGCCGCACCGGGACGGAGGCTTCTCGCAATGAGCAGTTCTTC. It encodes CASSRTGTEASRNEQFF. The chain carries TRBV7-8 and TRBJ2-1; the D call may be TRBD1 or TRBD2 (5 bases each). CDR3 length: 17 residues. The germline V gene encodes CDR1 SGHVS and CDR2 FQNEAQ. The germline V and J ends were trimmed by 5 bases and 6 bases, with 23 bases remaining between them. Looking up the rest from reference TRBV7-8 and TRBJ2-1 gives the full variable domain: GAGVSQSPRYKVAKRGQDVALRCDPISGHVSLFWYQQALGQGPEFLTYFQNEAQLDKSGLPSDRFFAERPEGSVSTLKIQRTQQEDSAVYLCASSRTGTEASRNEQFFGPGTRLTVL.

The gene calls are TRBV5-8 and TRBJ2-6; no clear D. Germline CDR1 is SGHTS and CDR2 is YDEGEE. The CDR3 consists of 16 residues. The V and J ends lost 0 bases and 0 bases respectively, with 7 bases between them. DNA of the CDR3: TGTGCCAGCAGCTTGGCACTAATCTCTGGGGCCAACGTCCTGACTTTC. Translating gives CASSLALISGANVLTF.

V usage is TRBV30 and J usage is TRBJ1-1, with TRBD1 as a possible D gene (5 bases). The V gene's germline CDR1 is GTSNPN and CDR2 SVGIG (reference sequence). V was pared by 1 base and J by 7 bases, with 13 bases between. This CDR3 comprises 13 residues. DNA of the CDR3: TGTGCCTGGAGTGATAAGACAGCCTATGAAGCTTTCTTT. Amino acids: CAWSDKTAYEAFF.